Listed here are 13 T cell receptor beta chains from one sample, sequenced in a study of T cells in Graves' hyperthyroidism and ophthalmopathy. Amplification of TCR beta CDR3 regions used RNA as the template. A first-round RT-PCR of the TCR CDR3 used the HTBI primer set. TCRdb processed the multiplex PCR reads anew with MiXCR; each CDR3 protein has one entry. Among approximately 600,000 distinct CDR3 sequences listed, roughly 20% were seen once. The sequenced material came from blood. These receptor sequences come from a young man with Graves' ophthalmopathy.

This clonotype was observed a few times. The chain joins TRBV5-6 to TRBJ2-7, with 12 bases lining up with TRBD1. V was clipped by 3 bases and J by 9 bases; unmatched bases: 4. CDR1 SGHDT and CDR2 YYEEEE come from the germline V gene. The CDR3 has 13 residues. The CDR3 here is CASSSGTGGAQYF. Here the CDR3 DNA reads TGTGCCAGCAGCTCCGGGACAGGGGGCGCGCAGTACTTC.

The chain links TRBV3-2 to TRBJ2-3; the table assigns TRBD2, which was not confirmed against the DNA. TRBV3-2 is a recognized pseudogene. The CDR3 totals 13 residues. The CDR3 here is CASSPQMEGTQYF. CDR3 nucleotide sequence: TGTGCCAGCAGCCCTCAAATGGAGGGTACGCAGTATTTT.

This clonotype was observed many times. The chain carries TRBV13 and TRBJ1-1; 7 bases are a match to TRBD1. CDR1 is PRHDT, CDR2 FYEKMQ, per germline (reference sequence). This CDR3 comprises 15 residues. The ends lost 5 bases at V and 4 bases at J; junction bases unmatched: 10. The CDR3 protein is CASSAPRGTGTEAFF. CDR3 DNA: TGTGCCAGCAGCGCCCCCAGGGGGACGGGCACTGAAGCTTTCTTT.

The chain couples TRBV7-9 to TRBJ2-7, with no clear D. The CDR3 has 13 residues. The germline V gene encodes CDR1 SEHNR and CDR2 FQNEAQ (reference sequence). V lost 5 bases and J lost 4, with 12 bases in between. CDR3: CASSTSEGYEQYF. Written as DNA, the CDR3 is TGTGCCAGCAGCACCTCTGAAGGATACGAGCAGTACTTC.

A few counts support this clonotype. This sequence joins TRBV29-1 and TRBJ2-2; D ambiguous. V dropped 5 bases and J dropped 7 bases, with 11 bases sitting between them. The CDR3 loop spans 12 amino acids. From germline, CDR1 is SQVTM and CDR2 ANQGSEA. CDR3 bases: TGCAGCGTTTTAAGGGATAACGGGGAGCTGTTTTTT. As protein: CSVLRDNGELFF.

In its sample, this clonotype was seen a few times. V is TRBV6-6 and J is TRBJ1-3; D possibly corresponds to TRBD1 (5 bases). The ends were cut back, 0 bases at V and 0 bases at J, with 12 bases in the middle. The CDR3 is 17 amino acids. CDR1 and CDR2 from the germline V gene are MNHNY and SVGAGI (reference sequence). In DNA form, the CDR3 reads TGTGCCAGCAGTTACTCGTTGGACACCATCTCTGGAAACACCATATATTTT. Protein sequence: CASSYSLDTISGNTIYF.

The J gene is TRBJ1-1, the V gene TRBV7-8; tentative D call: TRBD1 (6 bases). The V and J ends lost 1 base and 4 bases respectively, with 10 bases between them. CDR3 length: 14 amino acids. Germline V CDR1 and CDR2: SGHVS, FQNEAQ. The CDR3 DNA is TGTGCCAGCAGCTTAGACAGGGCAAGCACTGAAGCTTTCTTT. Its protein is CASSLDRASTEAFF.

The V gene is TRBV7-2, the J gene TRBJ2-1; TRBD2 is a possible D gene (8 bases). V gave up 2 bases and J gave up 8 bases, with 13 bases separating them. CDR3 length: 14 amino acids. Germline V gives CDR1 SGHTA, CDR2 FQGNSA. The CDR3 DNA reads as TGTGCCAGCAGCTTAACGGGAGGGGGCTATGAGCAGTTCTTC. Translated: CASSLTGGGYEQFF. Filled out from reference TRBV7-2 and TRBJ2-1, the complete variable domain reads GAGVSQSPSNKVTEKGKDVELRCDPISGHTALYWYRQSLGQGLEFLIYFQGNSAPDKSGLPSDRFSAERTGGSVSTLTIQRTQQEDSAVYLCASSLTGGGYEQFFGPGTRLTVL.

This chain links TRBV6-9 with TRBJ2-1, with 8 bases fitting TRBD2. Germline CDR1 reads MNHGY; CDR2 reads SVAAGI. Germline trimming cut 3 bases from V and 9 bases from J; bases unmatched to any gene: 16. This CDR3 is built from 17 residues. CDR3 in amino acids: CASSYVVAGIRSGEQFF. The CDR3 DNA reads as TGTGCCAGCAGTTACGTAGTAGCGGGGATTCGCTCGGGTGAGCAGTTCTTC.

In its sample, this clonotype was seen many times. The gene calls are TRBV19 and TRBJ2-7; TRBD2 is a possible D gene (6 bases). Germline assignment: CDR1 LNHDA and CDR2 SQIVND (reference sequence). The V end was cut by 3 bases, the J end by 6 bases, with 15 bases between. CDR3 size: 14 residues. Here the CDR3 reads CASSILAGISEQYF. The CDR3 DNA follows: TGTGCCAGTAGTATCCTCGCGGGAATCAGCGAGCAGTACTTC.

This clonotype was detected many times. The CDR3 DNA reads as TGTGCCAGCAGTTTAAGTATACGCTACGAGCAGTACTTC. Translating it yields CASSLSIRYEQYF. The chain recombines TRBV12-3 or TRBV12-4 with TRBJ2-7; D gene uncertain. V dropped 2 bases and J dropped 3 bases, with 8 bases sitting between them. The CDR3 sequence is 13 residues long.

This clonotype was recorded at least ten times. The J gene is TRBJ2-7, the V gene TRBV18, with D possibly matching TRBD2 (6 bases). CDR1 is KGHSH and CDR2 is LQKENI in the germline V gene. CDR3 length: 13 amino acids. Trimming took off 6 bases at V and 6 bases at J, with 15 bases between the two ends. Here the CDR3 DNA reads TGTGCCAGCTCTCTTGGGACTGCCCGCGAGCAGTACTTC. This gives the protein CASSLGTAREQYF.

This clonotype was recorded at least ten times. CDR3 sequence reads: CASSATGTEPYGYTF. CDR3 nucleotides: TGTGCCAGCAGCGCCACCGGGACGGAACCCTATGGCTACACCTTC. This rearrangement joins TRBV11-2 to TRBJ1-2; TRBD1 is a possible D gene (5 bases). In germline, CDR1 is SGHAT, CDR2 FQNNGV. Trimming took off 5 bases at V and 4 bases at J, with 17 bases between the two ends. The CDR3 totals 15 residues.